This entry describes one TCR beta chain. This receptor's antigen is unknown. No much larger clone exists at a distance of one base, and base qualities are not known. Here V drops 4 bases and J drops 8 bases, and the junction holds 5 bases not matched to any gene. CDR1 and CDR2 are read off the germline V gene as SGHVS and FNYEAQ. CDR3 length: 13 amino acids, cysteine to phenylalanine. Of the read, only the CDR3 DNA is kept; its 39 bases are in frame from base 1. Genomic DNA was extracted with the Qiagen DNeasy kit from unsorted PBMCs and from negatively selected CD4+ and CD8+ fractions. Amplification of TCR beta CDR3 regions was done by immunoSEQ multiplex PCR with primers that anneal to V and J segments. A synthetic immune receptor repertoire was used to minimize amplification bias, and remaining bias was computationally removed after sequencing. In the authors' own workflow: Custom Python scripts were used to quantify repertoire diversity as the Shannon entropy index. Unsorted, CD4+ and CD8+ repertoires were examined separately, except in combined analyses, for which CD4+ and CD8+ sequences were merged in silico. Imported from immuneACCESS, the table was reduced by TCRdb to in-frame sequences with V and J called. These copies leave out some clones; in studies compared against another copy, an unresolved V gene accounts for under half, and the cause of the remainder is not known. Clone size and V and J calls were adopted from that table, with D and trimming inferred from the DNA. The sample table holds about 46,000 clones, of which approximately 91% were seen once. The ten largest clonotypes hold over 4% of the sample.

The data belong to a study of PD-1 blockade in classical Hodgkin lymphoma (dated by TCRdb to the early 2020s). Context from the whole study: A peripheral blood immune signature of response to PD-1 blockade in classical Hodgkin lymphoma was defined using TCR beta sequencing and CyTOF. Overall results and qualifications from the work: The study covered only a single clinical trial cohort, and the causes of the repertoire differences, possibly disease activity or prior therapy, were still not defined. Baseline TCR diversity was reported as lower in newly diagnosed patients than in healthy donors, and lower still in relapsed/refractory patients.

This specimen's time point label, interpreted: newly diagnosed, previously untreated cHL patient sample. To serve as a comparison group for the relapsed/refractory trial patients, PBMCs were sequenced from patients with newly diagnosed, previously untreated classical Hodgkin lymphoma. Peripheral blood was collected in 8 mL Vacutainer Cell Preparation Tubes, from which PBMCs were isolated by centrifugation and then cryopreserved. The receptor was isolated from a human donor with classical Hodgkin lymphoma. The sequenced material came from peripheral blood mononuclear cells (PBMCs). The chain employs TRBV7-6 and TRBJ1-2; the junction holds 9 bases that match TRBD1. DNA sequence: TGTGCCAGCAGCTCGACAGGGGGGGGAGGCTACACCTTC. The translation is CASSSTGGGGYTF. Supplemented by the reference TRBV7-6 and TRBJ1-2 proteins around the CDR3, the complete variable domain is GAGVSQSPRYKVTKRGQDVALRCDPISGHVSLYWYRQALGQGPEFLTYFNYEAQQDKSGLPNDRFSAERPEGSISTLTIQRTEQRDSAMYRCASSSTGGGGYTFGSGTRLTVV.